This TCR beta chain was documented in a study of blood T cell repertoires in COVID-19. Study background: The United States, Italy and Spain supplied acute and convalescent COVID-19 samples. Sources were T cells, B-cell-depleted T cells, or PBMCs; the material itself was cDNA or gDNA.

Assay used: immunoSEQ multiplex PCR; TCRdb lists only in-frame clones, some missing. The data contain about 100,000 clones, around nine tenths of them seen just once; the ten biggest clones take up 5%. Trimming at V came to 0 bases and at J to 7 bases, leaving 8 bases not matched to a gene. The CDR3 has 16 amino acids. Germline CDR1 reads SGHRS; CDR2 reads YFSETQ. The clonotype was recovered from a human donor in a cohort sampled during active COVID-19. Specimen: peripheral blood. V is TRBV5-1 and J is TRBJ1-4; TRBD1 agrees at 8 bases. CDR3 nucleotide sequence: TGCGCCAGCAGCTTGGCCTCGACAGGGGCAGGTGAAAAACTGTTTTTT. Residues: CASSLASTGAGEKLFF. Complete variable domain (other parts from reference TRBV5-1 and TRBJ1-4): KAGVTQTPRYLIKTRGQQVTLSCSPISGHRSVSWYQQTPGQGLQFLFEYFSETQRNKGNFPGRFSGRQFSNSRSEMNVSTLELGDSALYLCASSLASTGAGEKLFFGSGTQLSVL.